The rows below give T cell receptor beta chains drawn from one sample of a study of identical twins. MiXCR, run by TCRdb on the 5' RACE reads, gives a single entry per CDR3 protein. This sample has 140,000 to 150,000 distinct CDR3 sequences, with 3% to 4% found just once. Sequences were obtained from memory T cells sorted from blood. These receptors came from a man aged 18 to 29 in good health. Each CDR3 is given with its conserved first and last residue. A D gene is named only where the DNA matches it firmly. Only some rows state a clone size, as once, few, many or a class for expanded clones.

>TRBD1|few|TRBV5-6|TRBJ2-5
TGTGCCAGCAGCTTGGCCCGGCAAGGACAGGGGGCATCCCAGACCCAGTACTTC
CASSLARQGQGASQTQYF
>-|-|TRBV7-6|TRBJ2-1
TGTGCCAGCAGCTCAAGAAAGACCAGTACCTACAATGAGCAGTTCTTC
CASSSRKTSTYNEQFF
>TRBD1|few|TRBV7-6|TRBJ1-2
TGTGCCAGCAGCCTAGAATGGACAGGCTCTAACTATGGCTACACCTTC
CASSLEWTGSNYGYTF
>-|many|TRBV5-6|TRBJ1-1
TGTGCCAGCAGCTTGCCGGGTCAGCCGAACACTGAAGCTTTCTTT
CASSLPGQPNTEAFF
>TRBD1|many|TRBV24-1|TRBJ2-5
TGTGCCACCAGTGATTCGGACAGGGTCGGCCAAGAGACCCAGTACTTC
CATSDSDRVGQETQYF
>TRBD1|many|TRBV27|TRBJ1-1
TGTGCCAGCAGTCCGGGACAGGGGATTACTGAAGCTTTCTTT
CASSPGQGITEAFF
>TRBD2|many|TRBV2|TRBJ2-4
TGTGCCAGCACCTCCGGGGGACTAGAGAACATTCAGTACTTC
CASTSGGLENIQYF
>-|many|TRBV28|TRBJ2-5
TGTGCCAGCAGTTTTTACGTCGTACAGGGATGGGGTGAGACCCAGTACTTC
CASSFYVVQGWGETQYF
>TRBD2|few|TRBV7-2|TRBJ2-7
TGTGCCAGCAGCCCCCTAGCGGGAGTAGACGAGCAGTACTTC
CASSPLAGVDEQYF
>-|many|TRBV4-2|TRBJ1-4
TGTGCCAGCAGCCTAGGTTTTAGATCAGCCGGTGGTGAAAAACTGTTTTTT
CASSLGFRSAGGEKLFF
>-|many|TRBV30|TRBJ2-5
TGTGCCTGGAAGGCGCAGGGAGGGACCCAGTACTTC
CAWKAQGGTQYF
>-|many|TRBV15|TRBJ1-5
TGTGCCACCAGCGGTCGAGATCAGCCCCAGCATTTT
CATSGRDQPQHF
>-|many|TRBV6-1|TRBJ1-4
TGTGCCAGCACCTTGACCGACGAAAAACTGTTTTTT
CASTLTDEKLFF
>-|many|TRBV20-1|TRBJ2-5
TGCAGTGCGGGACCGGGACTCGATCATGAGACCCAGTACTTC
CSAGPGLDHETQYF
>-|many|TRBV5-1|TRBJ2-1
TGCGCCAGCAGCCTGGTTCCGGGACTGCACTACAATGAGCAGTTCTTC
CASSLVPGLHYNEQFF
>-|many|TRBV16|TRBJ1-1
TGTGCCAGCAGCCAATCGGACAGGAACACTGAAGCTTTCTTT
CASSQSDRNTEAFF
>-|many|TRBV3-1|TRBJ2-7
TGTGCCAGCAGCCAAGACCAGGGGGGCCTCTACGAGCAGTACTTC
CASSQDQGGLYEQYF
>TRBD2|-|TRBV5-1|TRBJ2-3
TGCGCCAGCAGCTCTGGGACTAGCGTCAACACAGATACGCAGTATTTT
CASSSGTSVNTDTQYF
>-|many|TRBV24-1|TRBJ2-4
TGTGCCACCAGTGATCCCAGGCCCATCGGGGCCAAAAACATTCAGTACTTC
CATSDPRPIGAKNIQYF
>-|many|TRBV20-1|TRBJ2-1
TGCAGTGCTAGAGCCCGGGCGGACAATGAGCAGTTCTTC
CSARARADNEQFF
>-|-|TRBV25-1|TRBJ2-7
TGTGCCAGCAGTGAACAGCAGAGCTCCTACGAGCAGTACTTC
CASSEQQSSYEQYF
>TRBD2|many|TRBV28|TRBJ2-7
TGTGCCAGCAGTCCACAGGCTAGCGGCCTAAGGGAGCAGTACTTC
CASSPQASGLREQYF
>TRBD2|many|TRBV4-1|TRBJ2-1
TGCGCCAGCAGCCGACTAGCGGCCTTTGGTAATGAGCAGTTCTTC
CASSRLAAFGNEQFF
>TRBD2|many|TRBV12-3/TRBV12-4|TRBJ2-1
TGTGCCAGCAGTAGCGGGAGTGAGCAGTTCTTC
CASSSGSEQFF
>TRBD2|many|TRBV20-1|TRBJ2-1
TGCAGTGTCGGACTAGCGGGGGCCAATGAGCAGTTCTTC
CSVGLAGANEQFF
>TRBD2|many|TRBV10-3|TRBJ2-7
TGTGCCATCAGTGAGTCGACGGGAAAAGGACTAGCGGACGAGCAGTACTTC
CAISESTGKGLADEQYF
>-|many|TRBV5-4|TRBJ2-1
TGTGCCAGCAGCACTCCAGGGACTGATGAGCAGTTCTTC
CASSTPGTDEQFF
>TRBD2|many|TRBV10-3|TRBJ2-7
TGTGCCATCCTTGGGGAGCGGGAGGTCAGGAACGAGCAGTACTTC
CAILGEREVRNEQYF
>-|many|TRBV20-1|TRBJ2-6
TGCAGTGCTAGGATCGGAGGCAGCTCTGGGGCCAACGTCCTGACTTTC
CSARIGGSSGANVLTF
>-|many|TRBV6-1|TRBJ1-2
TGTGCCAGCAGTGACCGGGAACCCTATGGCTACACCTTC
CASSDREPYGYTF
>TRBD2|many|TRBV29-1|TRBJ2-3
TGCAGCGTCGGGACTAGCGGGACTAGCACAGATACGCAGTATTTT
CSVGTSGTSTDTQYF
>-|many|TRBV27|TRBJ1-1
TGTGCCAGCAGTTTTGATGGACACTCGAACACTGAAGCTTTCTTT
CASSFDGHSNTEAFF
>-|few|TRBV11-2|TRBJ2-5
TGTGCCAGCAACGATGACGGGTTGGGGGAGACCCAGTACTTC
CASNDDGLGETQYF
>-|many|TRBV7-8|TRBJ2-5
TGTGCCAGCAGCTTAGCTATCCTAGGGGAGACCCAGTACTTC
CASSLAILGETQYF
>-|many|TRBV20-1|TRBJ2-1
TGCAGTGCTAGAGATGGGGGGTTATATGAGCAGTTCTTC
CSARDGGLYEQFF
>-|many|TRBV5-1|TRBJ1-1
TGCGCCAGCAGTGGGGTTTTCGGCACTGAAGCTTTCTTT
CASSGVFGTEAFF
>-|many|TRBV12-3/TRBV12-4|TRBJ1-6
TGTGCCAGCAGTCCCAGGGAGATGGATTCACCCCTCCACTTT
CASSPREMDSPLHF
>-|few|TRBV6-6|TRBJ1-2
TGTGCCAGCAGGCAAAATAACCGATATGGCTACACCTTC
CASRQNNRYGYTF
>TRBD1|many|TRBV20-1|TRBJ1-1
TGCAGTGCTAGTATTCCGGGACAGGGGGCGCGAGCTTTCTTT
CSASIPGQGARAFF